These 5 T cell receptor beta chains were sequenced from one sample in a study of blood T cell repertoires in COVID-19 (dated by TCRdb to 2018 to 2020). The library was made by the immunoSEQ multiplex PCR assay. The clones in this table, taken by TCRdb from immuneACCESS, are in-frame only. Not every clone is retained; where verified, under half of the shortfall comes from an unresolved V gene, and the cause of the rest is unknown. This sample lists around 140,000 clones; around 90% were detected once. The top ten hold 1.5% to 2% of the sample. Sequenced input: peripheral blood. The receptors derive from a man in his 70s with acute or convalescent COVID-19.

The CDR3 sequence is CASLTANTGELFF. DNA of the CDR3: TGTGCCAGCCTTACGGCGAACACCGGGGAGCTGTTTTTT. The chain uses TRBV28 and TRBJ2-2; D is unresolved. V lost 8 bases and J lost 0, with 7 bases in between. This CDR3 is 13 amino acids long. CDR1 and CDR2 from the germline V gene are MDHEN and SYDVKM.

This clone was recorded only once. This chain links TRBV30 with TRBJ2-7, with no clear D. The CDR3 loop spans 11 amino acids. Germline CDR1 and CDR2: GTSNPN and SVGIG (reference sequence). The germline V and J ends were trimmed by 2 bases and 5 bases, with 7 bases remaining between them. CDR3 sequence reads: CAWSTNDEQYF. In DNA form, the CDR3 reads TGTGCCTGGAGTACAAATGACGAGCAGTACTTC.

In its sample, this clone was seen once. The rearrangement uses TRBV20-1 and TRBJ1-5; unclear D gene. This CDR3 contains 13 residues. Germline V gene sequence: CDR1 DFQATT, CDR2 SNEGSKA (reference sequence). V lost 3 bases to trimming and J lost 6 bases, with 12 bases between them. The CDR3 is CSASAGLSQPQHF. As DNA, the CDR3 is TGCAGTGCTAGTGCAGGCTTAAGTCAGCCCCAGCATTTT.

The rearrangement links TRBV15 to TRBJ1-4; D is undetermined. From germline, CDR1 is LNHNV and CDR2 YYDKDF (reference sequence). The V gene lost 0 bases and the J gene lost 0 bases, with 8 bases spanning the gap. The CDR3 totals 16 residues. The CDR3 coding sequence is TGTGCCACCAGCAGAGACAAGTCAGCAACTAATGAAAAACTGTTTTTT. Encoded protein: CATSRDKSATNEKLFF.

The V gene is TRBV7-2, the J gene TRBJ2-5; no clear D gene. From germline, CDR1 is SGHTA and CDR2 FQGNSA. The CDR3 sequence is 13 residues long. Trimming stripped 1 base from V and 5 bases from J, with 8 bases between. The CDR3 DNA is TGTGCCAGCAGCTTAGGGCTTTGGGAGACCCAGTACTTC. Amino acids: CASSLGLWETQYF.